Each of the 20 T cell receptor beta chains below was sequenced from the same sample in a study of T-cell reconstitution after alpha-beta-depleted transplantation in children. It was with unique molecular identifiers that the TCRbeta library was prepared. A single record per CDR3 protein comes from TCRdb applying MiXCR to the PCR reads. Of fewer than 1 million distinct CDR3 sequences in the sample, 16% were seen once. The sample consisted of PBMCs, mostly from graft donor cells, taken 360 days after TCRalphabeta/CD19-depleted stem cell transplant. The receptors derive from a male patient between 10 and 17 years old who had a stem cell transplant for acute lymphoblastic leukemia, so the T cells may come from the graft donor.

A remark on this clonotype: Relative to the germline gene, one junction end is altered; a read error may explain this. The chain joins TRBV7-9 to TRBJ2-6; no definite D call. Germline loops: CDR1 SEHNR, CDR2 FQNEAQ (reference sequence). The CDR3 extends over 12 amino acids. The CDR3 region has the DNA TGTGCCAGCAGCTTGTCTACGGGTCCCTCGGCTTTC. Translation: CASSLSTGPSAF.

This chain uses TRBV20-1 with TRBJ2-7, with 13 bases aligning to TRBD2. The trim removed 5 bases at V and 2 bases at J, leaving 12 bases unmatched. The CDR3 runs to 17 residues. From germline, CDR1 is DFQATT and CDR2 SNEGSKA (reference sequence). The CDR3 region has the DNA TGCAGTGCTTTCCCCGGGACTAGCGGGAAGACAACCTACGAGCAGTACTTC. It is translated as CSAFPGTSGKTTYEQYF.

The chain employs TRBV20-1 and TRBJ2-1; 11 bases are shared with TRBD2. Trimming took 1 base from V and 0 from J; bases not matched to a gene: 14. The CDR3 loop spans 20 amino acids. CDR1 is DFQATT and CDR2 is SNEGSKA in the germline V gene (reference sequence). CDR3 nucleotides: TGCAGTGCTAGAGCCCTCCACGGGACTAGCGGATTAAGCTCCTACAATGAGCAGTTCTTC. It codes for CSARALHGTSGLSSYNEQFF.

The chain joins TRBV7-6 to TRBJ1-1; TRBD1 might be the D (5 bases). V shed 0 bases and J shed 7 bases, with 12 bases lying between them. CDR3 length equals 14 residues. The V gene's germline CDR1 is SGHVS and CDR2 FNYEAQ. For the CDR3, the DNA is TGTGCCAGCAGCTTAGCTCGGGACGGCTATGAAGCTTTCTTT. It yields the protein CASSLARDGYEAFF.

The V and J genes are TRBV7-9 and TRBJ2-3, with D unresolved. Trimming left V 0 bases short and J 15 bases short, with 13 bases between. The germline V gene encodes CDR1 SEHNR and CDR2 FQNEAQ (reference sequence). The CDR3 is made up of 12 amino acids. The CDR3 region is CASSLADAFVYF. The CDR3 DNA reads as TGTGCCAGCAGCTTAGCGGACGCGTTTGTATATTTT.

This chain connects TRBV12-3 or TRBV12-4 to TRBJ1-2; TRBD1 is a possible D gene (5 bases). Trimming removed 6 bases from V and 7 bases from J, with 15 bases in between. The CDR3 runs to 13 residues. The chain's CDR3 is CASSNGWGSGYTF. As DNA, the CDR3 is TGTGCCAGCAGCAACGGGTGGGGGAGTGGCTACACCTTC.

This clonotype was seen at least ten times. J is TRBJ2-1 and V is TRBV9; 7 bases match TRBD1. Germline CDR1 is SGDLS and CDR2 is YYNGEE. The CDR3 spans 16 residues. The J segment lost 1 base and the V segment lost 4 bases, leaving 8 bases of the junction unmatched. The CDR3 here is CASSPRGQASYNEQFF. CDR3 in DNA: TGTGCCAGCAGCCCGAGGGGGCAAGCGTCCTACAATGAGCAGTTCTTC.

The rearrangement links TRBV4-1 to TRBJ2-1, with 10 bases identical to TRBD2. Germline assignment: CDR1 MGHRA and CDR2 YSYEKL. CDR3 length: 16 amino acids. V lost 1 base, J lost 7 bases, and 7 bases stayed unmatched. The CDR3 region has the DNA TGCGCCAGCAGCCAAGGCGGCTCTAGCGGGAGAAATGAGCAGTTCTTC. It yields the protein CASSQGGSSGRNEQFF.

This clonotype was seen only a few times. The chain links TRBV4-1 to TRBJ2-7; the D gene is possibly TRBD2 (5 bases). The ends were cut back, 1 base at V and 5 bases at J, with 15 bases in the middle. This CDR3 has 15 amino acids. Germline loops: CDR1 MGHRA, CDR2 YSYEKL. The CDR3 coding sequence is TGCGCCAGCAGCCAAGGACTAAACTCAGGTAACGAGCAGTACTTC. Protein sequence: CASSQGLNSGNEQYF.

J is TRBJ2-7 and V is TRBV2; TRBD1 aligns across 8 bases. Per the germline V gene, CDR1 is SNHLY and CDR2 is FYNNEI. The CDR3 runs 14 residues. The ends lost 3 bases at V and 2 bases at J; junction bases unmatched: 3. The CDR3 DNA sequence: TGTGCCAGCAGTGAGGACAGGGCCCCCTACGAGCAGTACTTC. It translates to CASSEDRAPYEQYF.

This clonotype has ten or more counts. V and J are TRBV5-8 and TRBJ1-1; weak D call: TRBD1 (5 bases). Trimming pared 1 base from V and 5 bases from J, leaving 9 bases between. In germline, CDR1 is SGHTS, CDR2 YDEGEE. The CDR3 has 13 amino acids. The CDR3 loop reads CASSLLRGTEAFF. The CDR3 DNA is TGTGCCAGCAGCTTGTTAAGGGGAACTGAAGCTTTCTTT.

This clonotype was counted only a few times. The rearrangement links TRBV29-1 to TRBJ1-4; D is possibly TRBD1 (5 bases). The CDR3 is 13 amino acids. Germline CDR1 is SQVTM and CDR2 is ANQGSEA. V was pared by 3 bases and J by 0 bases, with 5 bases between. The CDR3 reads CSVEGATNEKLFF. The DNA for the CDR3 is TGCAGCGTTGAGGGGGCAACTAATGAAAAACTGTTTTTT.

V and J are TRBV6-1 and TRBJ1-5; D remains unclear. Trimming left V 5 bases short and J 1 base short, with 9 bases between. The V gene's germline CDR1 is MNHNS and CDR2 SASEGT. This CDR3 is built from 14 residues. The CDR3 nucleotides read TGTGCCAGCAGTCGAGTAAACAGCAATCAGCCCCAGCATTTT. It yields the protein CASSRVNSNQPQHF.

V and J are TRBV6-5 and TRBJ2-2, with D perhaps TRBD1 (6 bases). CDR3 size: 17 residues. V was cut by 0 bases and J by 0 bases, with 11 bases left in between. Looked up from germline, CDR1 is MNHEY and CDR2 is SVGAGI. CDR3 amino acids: CASSYSQGPTNTGELFF. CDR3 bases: TGTGCCAGCAGTTACTCGCAGGGGCCCACGAACACCGGGGAGCTGTTTTTT.

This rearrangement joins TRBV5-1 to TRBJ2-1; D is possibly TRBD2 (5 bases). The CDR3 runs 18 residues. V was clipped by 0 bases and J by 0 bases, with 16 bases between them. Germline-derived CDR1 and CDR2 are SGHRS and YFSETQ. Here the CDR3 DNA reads TGCGCCAGCAGCTTGGTTCTAGCCTATATCGGCTCCTACAATGAGCAGTTCTTC. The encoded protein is CASSLVLAYIGSYNEQFF.

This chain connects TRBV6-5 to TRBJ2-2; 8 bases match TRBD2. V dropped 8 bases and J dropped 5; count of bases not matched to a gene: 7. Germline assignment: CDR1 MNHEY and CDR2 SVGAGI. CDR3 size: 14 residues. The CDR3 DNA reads TGTGCCAGCGAGAGACTAGCGAGTACCGGGGAGCTGTTTTTT. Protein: CASERLASTGELFF.

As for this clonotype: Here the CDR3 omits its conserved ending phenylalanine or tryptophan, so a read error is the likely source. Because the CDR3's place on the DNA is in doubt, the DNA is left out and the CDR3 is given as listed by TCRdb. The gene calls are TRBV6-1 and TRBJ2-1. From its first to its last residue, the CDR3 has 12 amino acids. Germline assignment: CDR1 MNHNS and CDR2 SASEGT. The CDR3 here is CASSTLFSALKV.

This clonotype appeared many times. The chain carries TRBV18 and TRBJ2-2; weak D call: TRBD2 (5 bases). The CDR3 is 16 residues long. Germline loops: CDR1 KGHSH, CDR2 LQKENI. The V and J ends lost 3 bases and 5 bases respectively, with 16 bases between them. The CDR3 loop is CASSPTTRAGTGELFF. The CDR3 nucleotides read TGTGCCAGCTCACCTACGACGAGGGCTGGGACCGGGGAGCTGTTTTTT.

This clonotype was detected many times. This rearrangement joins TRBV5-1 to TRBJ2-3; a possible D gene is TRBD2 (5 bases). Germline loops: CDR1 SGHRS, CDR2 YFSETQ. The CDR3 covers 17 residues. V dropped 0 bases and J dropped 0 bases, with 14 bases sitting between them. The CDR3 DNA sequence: TGCGCCAGCAGCTTGGGCGGAGCGGCCTCTAGCACAGATACGCAGTATTTT. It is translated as CASSLGGAASSTDTQYF.

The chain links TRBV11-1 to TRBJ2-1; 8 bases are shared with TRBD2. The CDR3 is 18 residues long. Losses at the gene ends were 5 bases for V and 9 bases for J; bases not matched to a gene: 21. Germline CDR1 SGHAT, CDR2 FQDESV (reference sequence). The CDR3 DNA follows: TGTGCCAGCAGCCCCGGGGGGGGATGGGGCGGGCTAACCGGTGAGCAGTTCTTC. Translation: CASSPGGGWGGLTGEQFF. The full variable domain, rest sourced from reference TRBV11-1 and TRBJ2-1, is EAEVAQSPRYKITEKSQAVAFWCDPISGHATLYWYRQILGQGPELLVQFQDESVVDDSQLPKDRFSAERLKGVDSTLKIQPAELGDSAMYLCASSPGGGWGGLTGEQFFGPGTRLTVL.